This is a list of T cell receptor beta chains from one sample in a study of beta chain features in type 1 diabetes. Sequenced by immunoSEQ multiplex PCR; TCRdb stores in-frame clones only, minus some. The sample lists 250,000 to 300,000 clones, approximately 25% occurring once. The sequenced sample was naive CD4+ T cells from blood. These TCRs come from a woman younger than 45 with type 1 diabetes. Both conserved end residues are part of each CDR3. D genes are given only for firm matches.

cdr3_length v_call d_call cdr3_aa
18 TRBV4-1 TRBD2 CASSQLIRLAGATDTQYF
15 TRBV11-2 . CASSLVGDSYNEQFF
13 TRBV30 . CAWTRGGPYGYTF
15 TRBV2 . CASSARFIAKNIQYF
13 TRBV29-1 . CSVEKGVGYGYTF
14 TRBV30 TRBD1 CAWSGQGASGGYTF
13 TRBV29-1 . CSVEGQMNTEAFF
16 TRBV27 TRBD2 CASPQGGRGSKNIQYF
15 TRBV6-6 TRBD2 CASSYSNSGSDEQFF
14 TRBV10-3 TRBD1 CAISPGTGIYEQYF
10 TRBV20-1 . CSASSREQFF
14 TRBV19 . CASSMRDPGYEQYF
13 TRBV29-1 TRBD1 CSVAGQGAYEQYF
14 TRBV4-1 . CASSPYRLAAEAFF
14 TRBV28 TRBD2 CASSYGGSGETQYF
15 TRBV7-9 TRBD2 CAGGDPAPRPGGKYF
14 TRBV9 . CASSVGQVEGGYTF
14 TRBV25-1 . CASSGDSWEETQYF
16 TRBV15 . CATSRDPLASSYEQYF
15 TRBV5-1 TRBD1 CASSSGTGGGNEQFF
11 TRBV29-1 . CSAKRTDTIYF
14 TRBV10-3 . CAISVNGQQETQYF
11 TRBV30 . CAWTESYGYTF
18 TRBV7-2 . CASSLVGTPTLNTGELFF
13 TRBV29-1 TRBD1 CSVGDRSTDTQYF
11 TRBV5-1 . CASSPGGGYTF
11 TRBV28 . CATTKVGEQYF